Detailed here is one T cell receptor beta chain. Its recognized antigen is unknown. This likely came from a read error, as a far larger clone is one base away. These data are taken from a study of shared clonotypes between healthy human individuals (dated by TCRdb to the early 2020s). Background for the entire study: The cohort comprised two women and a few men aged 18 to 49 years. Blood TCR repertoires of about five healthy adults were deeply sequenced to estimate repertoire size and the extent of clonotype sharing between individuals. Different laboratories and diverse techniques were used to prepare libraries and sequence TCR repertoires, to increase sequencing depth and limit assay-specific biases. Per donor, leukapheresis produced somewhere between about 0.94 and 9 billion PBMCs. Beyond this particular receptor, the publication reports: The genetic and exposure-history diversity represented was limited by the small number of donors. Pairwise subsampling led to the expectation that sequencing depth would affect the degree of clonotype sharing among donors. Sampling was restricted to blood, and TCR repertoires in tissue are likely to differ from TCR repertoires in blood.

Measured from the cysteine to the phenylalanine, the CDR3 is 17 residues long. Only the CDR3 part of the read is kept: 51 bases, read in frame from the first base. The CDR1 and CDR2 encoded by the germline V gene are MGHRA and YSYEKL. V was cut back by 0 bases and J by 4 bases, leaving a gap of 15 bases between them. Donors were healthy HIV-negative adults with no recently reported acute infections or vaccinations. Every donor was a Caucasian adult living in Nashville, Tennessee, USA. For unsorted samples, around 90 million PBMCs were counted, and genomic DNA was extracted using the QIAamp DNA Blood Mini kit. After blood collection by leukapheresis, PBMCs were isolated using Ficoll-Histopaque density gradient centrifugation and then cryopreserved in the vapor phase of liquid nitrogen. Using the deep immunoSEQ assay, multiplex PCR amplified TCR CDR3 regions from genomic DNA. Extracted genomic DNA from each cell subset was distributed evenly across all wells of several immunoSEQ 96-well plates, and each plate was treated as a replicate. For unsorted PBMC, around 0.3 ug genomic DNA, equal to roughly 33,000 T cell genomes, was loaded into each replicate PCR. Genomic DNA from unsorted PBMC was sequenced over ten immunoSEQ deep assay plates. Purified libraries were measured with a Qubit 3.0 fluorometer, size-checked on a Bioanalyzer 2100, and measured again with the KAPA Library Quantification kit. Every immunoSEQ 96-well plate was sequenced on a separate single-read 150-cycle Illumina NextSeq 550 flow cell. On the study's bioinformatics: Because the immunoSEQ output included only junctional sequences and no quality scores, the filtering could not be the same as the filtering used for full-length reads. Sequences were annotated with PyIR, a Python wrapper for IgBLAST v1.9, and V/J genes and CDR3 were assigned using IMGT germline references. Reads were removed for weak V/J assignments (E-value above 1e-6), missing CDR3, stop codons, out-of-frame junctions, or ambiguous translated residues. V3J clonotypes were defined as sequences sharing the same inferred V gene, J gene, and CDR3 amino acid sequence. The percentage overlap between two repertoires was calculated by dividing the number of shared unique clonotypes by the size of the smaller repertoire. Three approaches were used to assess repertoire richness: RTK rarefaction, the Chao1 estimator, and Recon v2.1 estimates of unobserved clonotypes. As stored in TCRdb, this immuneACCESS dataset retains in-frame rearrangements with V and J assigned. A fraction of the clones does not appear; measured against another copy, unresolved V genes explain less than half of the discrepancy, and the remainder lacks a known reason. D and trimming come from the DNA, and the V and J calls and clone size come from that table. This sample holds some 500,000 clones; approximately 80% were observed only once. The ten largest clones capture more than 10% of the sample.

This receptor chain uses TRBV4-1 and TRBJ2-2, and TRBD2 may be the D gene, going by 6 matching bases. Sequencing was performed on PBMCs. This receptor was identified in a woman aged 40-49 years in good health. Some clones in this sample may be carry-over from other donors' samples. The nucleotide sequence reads TGCGCCAGCAGCCAAGATGCTACGGGAGCCGGCACCGGGGAGCTGTTTTTT. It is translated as CASSQDATGAGTGELFF.